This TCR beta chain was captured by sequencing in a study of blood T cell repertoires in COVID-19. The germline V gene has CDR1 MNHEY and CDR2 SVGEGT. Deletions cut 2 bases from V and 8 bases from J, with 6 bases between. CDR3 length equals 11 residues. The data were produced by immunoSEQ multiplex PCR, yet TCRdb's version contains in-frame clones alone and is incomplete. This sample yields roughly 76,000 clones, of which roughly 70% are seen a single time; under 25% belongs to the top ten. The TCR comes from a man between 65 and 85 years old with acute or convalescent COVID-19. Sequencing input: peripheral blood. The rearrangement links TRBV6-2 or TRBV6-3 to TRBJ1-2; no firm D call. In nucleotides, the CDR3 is TGTGCCAGCAGTTACGGAGGAGGCTACACCTTC. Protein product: CASSYGGGYTF.